This T cell receptor beta chain is from a study of neurological immune-mediated disorders. There are 13 residues in the CDR3. The germline V and J ends were trimmed by 8 bases and 2 bases, with 12 bases remaining between them. The germline V gene has CDR1 SGHTA and CDR2 FQGTGA. The table lists this clonotype with many counts. The time point here: technical triplicate 2. By 5'RACE with 10-nucleotide random UMIs, the cDNA was made. TCRdb reprocessed the 5' RACE reads with MiXCR, giving one entry per CDR3 protein. The table records 25,000 to 35,000 distinct CDR3 sequences, about 14% of them present only once.

Sequenced sample: CD4+ T cells from blood. V gene TRBV7-3 combines with J gene TRBJ1-1; D ambiguous. The TCR originated in a female donor with HTLV-1-associated myelopathy (HAM/TSP). Here the CDR3 reads CASSVSPNTEAFF. The CDR3 DNA reads TGTGCCAGCTCGGTCAGCCCCAACACTGAAGCTTTCTTT.